This entry lists 22 T cell receptor beta chains sequenced from one sample in a study of PD-1 blockade in classical Hodgkin lymphoma. Repertoires were generated with immunoSEQ multiplex PCR, while TCRdb's copy carries only in-frame clones and drops some. This table has 2,900 or so clones, about 72% appearing once. Every patient relapsed after autologous stem cell transplantation, and brentuximab vedotin exposure varied. After PBMCs were thawed, their CD8+ T cells were isolated by magnetic negative selection. The material sequenced was CD8+ T cells from blood, taken at baseline. The receptor source for this set is a human donor with classical Hodgkin lymphoma.

The CDR3 region has the DNA TGTGCCAGCAGCGATAGGGGGGAGGAGACCCAGTACTTC. Translation gives CASSDRGEETQYF. V is TRBV9 and J is TRBJ2-5; perhaps D is TRBD1 or TRBD2 (6 bases each). Germline lookup yields CDR1 SGDLS and CDR2 YYNGEE. Trimming took 3 bases from V and 5 from J, leaving 11 bases between them. The length of the CDR3 is 13 residues. The full variable domain, with the rest looked up from reference TRBV9 and TRBJ2-5, is DSGVTQTPKHLITATGQRVTLRCSPRSGDLSVYWYQQSLDQGLQFLIQYYNGEERAKGNILERFSAQQFPDLHSELNLSSLELGDSALYFCASSDRGEETQYFGPGTRLLVL.

The CDR3 bases are TGTGCCGTGTTGCGGGAGTCGAACACCGGGGAGCTGTTTTTT. Translation gives CAVLRESNTGELFF. V gene TRBV6-6 combines with J gene TRBJ2-2, with 7 positions matching TRBD2. Germline V gene sequence: CDR1 MNHNY, CDR2 SVGAGI (reference sequence). V dropped 11 bases and J dropped 0; count of bases not matched to a gene: 6. CDR3 length: 14 amino acids.

J is TRBJ2-7 and V is TRBV28, with D possibly being TRBD2 (6 bases). From germline, CDR1 is MDHEN and CDR2 SYDVKM. V lost 4 bases, J lost 5 bases, and 21 bases lay in between. The CDR3 totals 16 residues. The CDR3 sequence is CASSSPAGKNFDEQYF. CDR3 in DNA: TGTGCCAGCAGTTCCCCCGCGGGGAAAAATTTCGACGAGCAGTACTTC.

The gene calls are TRBV6-5 and TRBJ2-1; no definite D call. The V end lost 2 bases, the J end lost 7 bases, and 12 bases lay between the germline ends. This CDR3 is 14 amino acids long. CDR1 MNHEY and CDR2 SVGAGI come from the germline V gene. CDR3 coding DNA: TGTGCCAGCAGTTACGTAGGCAGCTTTAATGAGCAGTTCTTC. Amino acid sequence: CASSYVGSFNEQFF.

The rearrangement uses TRBV6-5 and TRBJ2-7; 8 positions match TRBD1. Germline loops: CDR1 MNHEY, CDR2 SVGAGI. Trimming took 2 bases from V and 5 from J; bases not matched to a gene: 8. This CDR3 contains 15 residues. The CDR3 protein is CASSYTPDRVNEQYF. CDR3 DNA: TGTGCCAGCAGTTACACTCCGGACAGGGTAAACGAGCAGTACTTC.

This chain uses TRBV5-1 with TRBJ1-1; 7 bases match TRBD1. Trimming at V came to 2 bases and at J to 6 bases, leaving 13 bases not matched to a gene. The CDR3 consists of 16 residues. Germline loops: CDR1 SGHRS, CDR2 YFSETQ. CDR3 sequence reads: CASSLRILDRRAEAFF. CDR3 coding DNA: TGCGCCAGCAGCTTACGTATTCTGGACAGGAGGGCTGAAGCTTTCTTT.

This clone has just one count. This chain joins TRBV7-6 and TRBJ1-6, with 9 positions matching TRBD1. This CDR3 spans 14 amino acids. Looked up from germline, CDR1 is SGHVS and CDR2 is FNYEAQ. The V and J ends lost 4 bases and 7 bases, in that order; junction bases with no gene match: 2. The CDR3 region is CASSSDRGNSPLHF. DNA for the CDR3: TGTGCCAGCAGCTCGGACAGGGGAAATTCACCCCTCCACTTT.

This chain joins TRBV7-7 and TRBJ2-5; D gene ambiguous. The V end was cut by 5 bases, the J end by 2 bases, with 12 bases between. The CDR3 totals 14 residues. Looked up from germline, CDR1 is SSHAT and CDR2 is FNYEAQ (reference sequence). The chain's CDR3 is CASSKKGPQETQYF. In nucleotides, the CDR3 is TGTGCCAGCAGCAAGAAGGGTCCGCAAGAGACCCAGTACTTC.

This clone was seen a single time. The V and J genes are TRBV27 and TRBJ2-5; no clear D gene. The germline V gene has CDR1 MNHEY and CDR2 SMNVEV (reference sequence). Trimming cost V 3 bases and J 5 bases, with 13 bases left between them. CDR3 length: 14 amino acids. The CDR3 here is CASSLIGMGETQYF. In DNA form, the CDR3 reads TGTGCCAGCAGTTTGATCGGAATGGGGGAGACCCAGTACTTC.

The chain employs TRBV4-1 and TRBJ2-5, with TRBD2 as a possible D gene (5 bases). The germline V gene has CDR1 MGHRA and CDR2 YSYEKL. V shed 0 bases and J shed 9 bases, with 20 bases lying between them. The CDR3 loop spans 16 amino acids. In DNA, the CDR3 is TGCGCCAGCAGCCAAGAGGACTTGCGAATGACCGAGGCCCAGTACTTC. Amino acids: CASSQEDLRMTEAQYF.

Of note for this clone: Relative to the germline gene, one junction end is altered; a read error may explain this. The rearrangement uses TRBV27 and TRBJ2-3; 7 bases fit TRBD1. The germline V gene has CDR1 MNHEY and CDR2 SMNVEV (reference sequence). The CDR3 covers 15 residues. DNA for the CDR3: TGTGCCAGCAGGTTGAGGGGGCAGGTCACAGATGCGCAGTATTTT. Its translation is CASRLRGQVTDAQYF.

For this clone: The DNA is left out, because the CDR3 cannot be placed on it with certainty; the CDR3 is given as TCRdb lists it. This rearrangement joins TRBV7-9 to TRBJ2-3; the table gives TRBD2 as D, unverified against the DNA. The CDR3 extends over 16 residues, inclusive of both ends. Germline assignment: CDR1 SEHNR and CDR2 FQNEAQ (reference sequence). The CDR3 is CASSSSRSGGADTQYF.

The gene calls are TRBV27 and TRBJ1-1, with unresolved D. From germline, CDR1 is MNHEY and CDR2 SMNVEV (reference sequence). This CDR3 comprises 15 residues. The ends were cut back, 6 bases at V and 7 bases at J, with 21 bases in the middle. The CDR3 sequence: CASSFSPDHDGEAFF. DNA of the CDR3: TGTGCCAGCAGCTTTTCCCCGGATCATGACGGTGAAGCTTTCTTT.

The chain links TRBV29-1 to TRBJ1-2, with D hard to call. Trimming left V 7 bases short and J 0 bases short, with 18 bases between. Germline V gives CDR1 SQVTM, CDR2 ANQGSEA. The CDR3 runs to 15 residues. The CDR3 region is CSANGREEANYGYTF. In DNA, the CDR3 is TGCAGCGCCAATGGGCGGGAGGAGGCTAACTATGGCTACACCTTC.

V gene TRBV7-9 combines with J gene TRBJ2-6; D might be TRBD1 (6 bases). Germline V gene lookup returns CDR1 SEHNR and CDR2 FQNEAQ (reference sequence). The CDR3 is made up of 17 amino acids. Trimming pared 1 base from V and 4 bases from J, leaving 14 bases between. CDR3 sequence: CASSLGGQGVGANVLTF. CDR3 DNA: TGTGCCAGCAGCTTAGGGGGACAAGGTGTAGGGGCCAACGTCCTGACTTTC.

The chain joins TRBV9 to TRBJ1-2, with TRBD1 matching over 8 bases. This CDR3 is 16 amino acids long. Germline trimming cut 1 base from V and 3 bases from J; bases unmatched to any gene: 8. The germline CDR1 and CDR2 sequences are SGDLS and YYNGEE. The CDR3 DNA reads TGTGCCAGCAGCGTACGTCCCCTGACAGGGGACTATGGCTACACCTTC. This gives the protein CASSVRPLTGDYGYTF.

The chain couples TRBV7-8 to TRBJ2-7, with 10 bases matching TRBD2. There are 15 residues in the CDR3. The germline V gene has CDR1 SGHVS and CDR2 FQNEAQ. The trim removed 5 bases at V and 4 bases at J, leaving 8 bases unmatched. CDR3 amino acids: CASSHSGRAFYEQYF. CDR3 DNA sequence: TGTGCCAGCAGCCACAGCGGGAGGGCCTTTTACGAGCAGTACTTC.

This clone came up a few times. The gene calls are TRBV27 and TRBJ2-1; 8 nucleotides align to TRBD2. V shed 7 bases, J shed 0 bases, and the junction held 5 bases outside the gene matches. The length of the CDR3 is 15 residues. Germline-derived CDR1 and CDR2 are MNHEY and SMNVEV (reference sequence). The CDR3 nucleotides are TGTGCCAGCACCTACGGGGGGGTCTCCTACAATGAGCAGTTCTTC. Translated, it gives CASTYGGVSYNEQFF.

This clone was counted only a few times. This chain joins TRBV11-2 and TRBJ2-7; D unclear. Germline CDR1 and CDR2: SGHAT and FQNNGV. This CDR3 region has 11 residues. Trimming took off 7 bases at V and 3 bases at J, with 7 bases between the two ends. The CDR3 DNA is TGTGCCAGCACCAACCGCTACGAGCAGTACTTC. Its protein is CASTNRYEQYF.

The CDR3 loop reads CASSEEEVGIGTANEKLFF. DNA for the CDR3: TGTGCCAGCAGTGAAGAGGAGGTGGGAATTGGAACAGCTAATGAAAAACTGTTTTTT. V is TRBV6-1 and J is TRBJ1-4, with no clear D. The CDR3 runs to 19 residues. V lost 1 base, J lost 3 bases, and 21 bases lay in between. Per the germline V gene, CDR1 is MNHNS and CDR2 is SASEGT.

This clone was seen only once. The J gene is TRBJ1-3, the V gene TRBV10-2; D is unclear. CDR1 and CDR2 from the germline V gene are WSHSY and SAAADI. The V end was cut by 3 bases, the J end by 4 bases, with 7 bases between. The CDR3 is 13 amino acids. DNA of the CDR3: TGCGCCAGCAGTGATTCTGAGGGAAACACCATATATTTT. It codes for CASSDSEGNTIYF.

This clone was detected only a few times. V and J are TRBV6-5 and TRBJ1-1; D gene ambiguous. V was pared by 1 base and J by 0 bases, with 9 bases between. The CDR3 is 15 residues long. CDR1 and CDR2 from the germline V gene are MNHEY and SVGAGI. The CDR3 nucleotides read TGTGCCAGCAGTTACTTGGCCAGACTGAACACTGAAGCTTTCTTT. This sequence encodes CASSYLARLNTEAFF.